The sequence of this T cell receptor beta chain was determined in a study of blood T cell repertoires in COVID-19. At the level of the study: Samples representing acute and convalescent COVID-19 were sourced from the United States, Italy and Spain. Nucleic acid was either cDNA or gDNA, and it came from T cells, B-cell-depleted T cells, or PBMCs.

The CDR3 totals 16 residues. In the study's own analysis: Researchers report that nucleated cell counts were estimated from reference gene primer amplification. The repertoire was sequenced with immunoSEQ multiplex PCR; TCRdb's copy has only in-frame clones and lacks some. The V and J calls and the clone size are those of that table, but D and trimming were determined from the DNA. The sample has around 160,000 clones; roughly nine tenths are singletons. This receptor was identified in a man between 60 and 75 years old with active or convalescent COVID-19. The material sequenced was peripheral blood. The V and J genes are TRBV21-1 and TRBJ2-7; TRBD1, the table's D call, lacks a check against the DNA. TRBV21-1 represents a pseudogene. The CDR3 loop is CASSKRPGQGYYEQYF. CDR3 DNA sequence: TGTGCCAGCAGCAAAAGGCCGGGACAGGGGTACTACGAGCAGTACTTC.